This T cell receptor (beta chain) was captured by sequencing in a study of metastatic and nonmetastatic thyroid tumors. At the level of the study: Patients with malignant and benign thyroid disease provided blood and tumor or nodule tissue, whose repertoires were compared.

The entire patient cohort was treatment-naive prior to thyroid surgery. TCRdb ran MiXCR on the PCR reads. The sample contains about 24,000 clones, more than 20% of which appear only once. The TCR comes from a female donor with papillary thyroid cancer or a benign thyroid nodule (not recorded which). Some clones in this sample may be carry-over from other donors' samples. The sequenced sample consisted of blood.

CDR3 protein: CASSQKILAEYNEQFF. The CDR3 DNA reads TGTGCCAGCAGCCAAAAAATCCTAGCCGAGTACAATGAGCAGTTCTTC. V is TRBV3-1 and J is TRBJ2-1, with D perhaps TRBD2 (5 bases). The CDR3 sequence is 16 residues long. With 2 bases removed from V and 4 bases from J, the gap between germline ends came to 15 bases. Germline CDR1 is LGHDT and CDR2 is YNNKEL (reference sequence).